This T cell receptor (beta chain) was profiled in a study of Graves' ophthalmopathy and Graves' hyperthyroidism. Orbital computed tomography and thyroid ultrasound, along with TRAb, serum thyroxine and clinical symptoms, underpinned diagnosis. Scientists amplified the TCR beta CDR3 regions from RNA transcripts. HTBI primers primed a first-round RT-PCR, and a second-round multiplex PCR followed. TCRdb reanalysed the multiplex PCR reads using MiXCR and keeps one entry per CDR3 protein. The table shows 340,000 or so distinct CDR3 sequences, with 15% to 20% occurring only once. This clonotype was counted ten times or more. Its specificity is not known. Study-wide results and limits: Also, most clonotypes expanded in the thyroid above 0.001 frequency appeared in blood.

The CDR3 runs to 12 residues. The germline V gene has CDR1 MDHEN and CDR2 SYDVKM. V was pared by 8 bases and J by 4 bases, with 4 bases of the junction left unmatched. This receptor was identified in an adult man with Graves' ophthalmopathy. The sample taken for sequencing was peripheral blood. V is TRBV28 and J is TRBJ1-1, with 7 bases fitting TRBD1. CDR3 DNA sequence: TGTGCCAGCGATGACAGGGTCACTGAAGCTTTCTTT. Its protein is CASDDRVTEAFF. Complete variable domain (other parts from reference TRBV28 and TRBJ1-1): DVKVTQSSRYLVKRTGEKVFLECVQDMDHENMFWYRQDPGLGLRLIYFSYDVKMKEKGDIPEGYSVSREKKERFSLILESASTNQTSMYLCASDDRVTEAFFGQGTRLTVV.